This TCR beta chain was found in a study of T cells of healthy individuals (dated by TCRdb to 2017 to 2018). Per the germline V gene, MGHRA is the CDR1 and YSYEKL is the CDR2. The CDR3 runs 18 residues from the cysteine to the phenylalanine. The only DNA kept is the CDR3, 54 bases in frame from the first base. Trimming removed 1 base from V and 2 bases from J, leaving 19 bases between the germline ends. This clonotype was seen more than once but under ten times. The specificity of this receptor is unknown. Base qualities are not provided; no much larger clone lies one nucleotide away. Preparation of the library involved 5' RACE. The sample was run on an Illumina MiSeq. TCRdb redid the processing of the public reads, applying fastp at Q25 and MiXCR, and retained in-frame beta chains. CDR3 protein sequences are deduplicated, and each keeps its most common genes and DNA. The sample profile shows more than 85,000 distinct CDR3 sequences; around 17% of them were found once. The top ten constitute 6.2% of the sample.

This receptor was obtained from a human donor in good health. Rearrangement joined TRBV4-1 to TRBJ2-3, with the identity of the D gene unclear. The CDR3 region: CASSQAGFRFTHTDTQYF. The DNA is TGCGCCAGCAGCCAAGCCGGATTCAGGTTCACACACACAGATACGCAGTATTTT.